One and the same sample provided the 10 T cell receptor beta chains below, sequenced in a study of cytomegalovirus exposure and HLA in healthy donors. It was with 60 Vbeta and 13 Jbeta primers that the PCR ran. Here immunoSEQ multiplex PCR was the method, and the copy in TCRdb shows in-frame clones only, minus some. The data contain approximately 40,000 clones, more than 80% of them singletons. Source material: PBMCs. The origin of the receptors is a woman between 40 and 50 years old in good health and CMV-seronegative.

This chain uses TRBV7-8 with TRBJ2-2, with TRBD1 identical over 9 bases. The CDR3 has 15 amino acids. Germline CDR1 and CDR2: SGHVS and FQNEAQ. Losses at the gene ends were 5 bases for V and 8 bases for J; bases not matched to a gene: 9. DNA for the CDR3: TGTGCCAGCAGCCCCGGGACAGGGTGGGATGGGGAGCTGTTTTTT. It yields the protein CASSPGTGWDGELFF.

V and J are TRBV21-1 and TRBJ2-1; the table's D gene call, TRBD2, was not cross checked with the DNA. TRBV21-1 is recorded as a pseudogene. This CDR3 spans 17 amino acids. The CDR3 sequence: CASSHRYGGGGTNEQFF. The CDR3 region has the DNA TGTGCCAGCAGCCACAGGTACGGTGGCGGGGGGACCAATGAGCAGTTCTTC.

V gene TRBV7-9 combines with J gene TRBJ2-3; 7 bases match TRBD2. Per germline, CDR1 SEHNR and CDR2 FQNEAQ (reference sequence). V gave up 8 bases and J gave up 6 bases; unmatched junction bases: 2. CDR3 length equals 11 residues. The CDR3 loop is CASWGGDTQYF. In DNA, the CDR3 is TGTGCCAGCTGGGGGGGGGATACGCAGTATTTT.

This clone was detected once. This sequence joins TRBV4-1 and TRBJ1-2, with TRBD1 matching over 7 bases. Per germline, CDR1 MGHRA and CDR2 YSYEKL. The CDR3 length is 14 residues. V lost 4 bases to trimming and J lost 4 bases; unmatched junction nucleotides: 6. Written as DNA, the CDR3 is TGCGCCAGCAGCCGCACACAGGGGATCTATGGCTACACCTTC. This codes for CASSRTQGIYGYTF.

The chain is built from TRBV5-1 and TRBJ2-3; 7 positions match TRBD1. The CDR3 extends over 14 amino acids. Trimming cost V 4 bases and J 2 bases; bases outside gene matches: 4. Germline V gives CDR1 SGHRS, CDR2 YFSETQ. The CDR3 here is CASSRDRVTDTQYF. CDR3 DNA sequence: TGCGCCAGCAGCAGGGACAGAGTCACAGATACGCAGTATTTT.

The V and J genes are TRBV9 and TRBJ1-2, with 8 bases that match TRBD1. The ends lost 3 bases at V and 6 bases at J; junction bases unmatched: 10. CDR1 and CDR2 from the germline V gene are SGDLS and YYNGEE. The CDR3 loop spans 15 amino acids. The CDR3 bases are TGTGCCAGCAGCGCCGGACAGGGCCTGGGGGATGGCTACACCTTC. Encoded protein: CASSAGQGLGDGYTF.

The chain links TRBV7-2 to TRBJ2-1; tentative D call: TRBD1 (6 bases). Trimming stripped 5 bases from V and 9 bases from J, with 11 bases between. Germline V gene data show CDR1 as SGHTA and CDR2 as FQGNSA. The CDR3 runs to 12 residues. The CDR3: CASSPNRAEQFF. The CDR3 DNA is TGTGCCAGCAGCCCCAACAGGGCTGAGCAGTTCTTC.

V and J are TRBV2 and TRBJ2-3; 9 nucleotides line up with TRBD2. V was pared by 6 bases and J by 4 bases, with 8 bases of the junction left unmatched. The CDR3 sequence is 15 residues long. Per germline, CDR1 SNHLY and CDR2 FYNNEI. The CDR3 region is CASRGTSWRSDTQYF. CDR3 DNA: TGTGCCAGCAGGGGGACTAGCTGGAGATCAGATACGCAGTATTTT.

V usage is TRBV12-5 and J usage is TRBJ2-5; 9 bases are shared with TRBD1. Germline CDR1 is LGHNT and CDR2 is FRNRAP. CDR3 length equals 15 residues. V lost 4 bases to trimming and J lost 2 bases; unmatched junction nucleotides: 5. The CDR3 sequence is CASGSGTGIQETQYF. The DNA for the CDR3 is TGTGCTAGTGGTTCCGGGACAGGGATACAAGAGACCCAGTACTTC.

The chain combines TRBV5-6 with TRBJ1-1; D is possibly TRBD1 (5 bases). Looked up from germline, CDR1 is SGHDT and CDR2 is YYEEEE. Trimming stripped 5 bases from V and 4 bases from J, with 15 bases between. CDR3 length equals 14 residues. DNA of the CDR3: TGTGCCAGCAGAATCACCAGGGTGAGCACTGAAGCTTTCTTT. Protein product: CASRITRVSTEAFF.